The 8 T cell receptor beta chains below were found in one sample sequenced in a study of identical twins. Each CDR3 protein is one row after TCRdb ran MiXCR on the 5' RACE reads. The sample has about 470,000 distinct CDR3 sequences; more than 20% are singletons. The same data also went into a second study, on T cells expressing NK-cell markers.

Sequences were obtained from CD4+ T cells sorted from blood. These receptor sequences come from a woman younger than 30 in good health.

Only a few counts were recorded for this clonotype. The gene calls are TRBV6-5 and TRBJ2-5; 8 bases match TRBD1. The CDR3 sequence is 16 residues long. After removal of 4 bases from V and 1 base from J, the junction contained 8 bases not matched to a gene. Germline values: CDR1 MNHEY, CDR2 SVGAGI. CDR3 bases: TGTGCCAGCAGTTGGGGCCGGACAGGGAGCCAAGAGACCCAGTACTTC. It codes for CASSWGRTGSQETQYF.

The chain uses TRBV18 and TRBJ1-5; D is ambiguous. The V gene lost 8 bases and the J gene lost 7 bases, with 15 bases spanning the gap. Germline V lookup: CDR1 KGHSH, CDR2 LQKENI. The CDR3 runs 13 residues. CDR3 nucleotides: TGTGCCAGCCCCATTGGGGTGGGACAGCCCCAGCATTTT. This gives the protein CASPIGVGQPQHF. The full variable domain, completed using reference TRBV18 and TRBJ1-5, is NAGVMQNPRHLVRRRGQEARLRCSPMKGHSHVYWYRQLPEEGLKFMVYLQKENIIDESGMPKERFSAEFPKEGPSILRIQQVVRGDSAAYFCASPIGVGQPQHFGDGTRLSIL.

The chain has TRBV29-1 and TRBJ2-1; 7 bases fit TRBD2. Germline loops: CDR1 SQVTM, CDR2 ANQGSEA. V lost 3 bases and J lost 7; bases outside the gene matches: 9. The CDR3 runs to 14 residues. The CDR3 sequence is CSVERRGNRNEQFF. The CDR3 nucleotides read TGCAGCGTTGAGAGGCGGGGGAATCGAAATGAGCAGTTCTTC.

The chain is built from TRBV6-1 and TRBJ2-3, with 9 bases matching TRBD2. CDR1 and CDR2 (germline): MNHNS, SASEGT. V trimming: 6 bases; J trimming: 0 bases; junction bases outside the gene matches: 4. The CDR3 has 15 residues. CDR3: CASSPSGRSTDTQYF. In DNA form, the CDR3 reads TGTGCCAGCAGCCCCAGCGGGAGGAGCACAGATACGCAGTATTTT.

The CDR3 DNA reads TGCAGTGCTAGACCCGGGGGGCTCTTGGATACGCAGTATTTT. It translates to CSARPGGLLDTQYF. The chain joins TRBV20-1 to TRBJ2-3, with D possibly TRBD2 on 7 matching bases. Germline V gene lookup returns CDR1 DFQATT and CDR2 SNEGSKA (reference sequence). The V gene lost 2 bases and the J gene lost 6 bases, with 15 bases spanning the gap. The CDR3 consists of 14 residues.

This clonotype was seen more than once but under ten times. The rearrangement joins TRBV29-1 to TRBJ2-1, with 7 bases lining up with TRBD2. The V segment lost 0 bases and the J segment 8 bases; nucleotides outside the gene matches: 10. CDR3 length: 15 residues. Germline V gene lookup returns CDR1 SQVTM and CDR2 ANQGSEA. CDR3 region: CSVEETGGLGDEQFF. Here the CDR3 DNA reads TGCAGCGTTGAAGAGACGGGAGGACTAGGGGATGAGCAGTTCTTC.

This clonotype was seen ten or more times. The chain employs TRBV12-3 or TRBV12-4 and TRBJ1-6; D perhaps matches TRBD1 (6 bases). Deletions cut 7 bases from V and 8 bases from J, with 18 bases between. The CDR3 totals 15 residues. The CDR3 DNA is TGTGCCAGCACCCTCGACCCAGGGGCCGATTCACCCCTCCACTTT. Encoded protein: CASTLDPGADSPLHF.

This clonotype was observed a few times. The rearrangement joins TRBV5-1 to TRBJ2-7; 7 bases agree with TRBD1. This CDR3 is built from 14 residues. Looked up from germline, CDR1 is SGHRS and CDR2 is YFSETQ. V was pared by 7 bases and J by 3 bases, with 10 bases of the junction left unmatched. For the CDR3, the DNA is TGCGCCAGCGGAACCGTAACAGGGGACTACGAGCAGTACTTC. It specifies CASGTVTGDYEQYF.